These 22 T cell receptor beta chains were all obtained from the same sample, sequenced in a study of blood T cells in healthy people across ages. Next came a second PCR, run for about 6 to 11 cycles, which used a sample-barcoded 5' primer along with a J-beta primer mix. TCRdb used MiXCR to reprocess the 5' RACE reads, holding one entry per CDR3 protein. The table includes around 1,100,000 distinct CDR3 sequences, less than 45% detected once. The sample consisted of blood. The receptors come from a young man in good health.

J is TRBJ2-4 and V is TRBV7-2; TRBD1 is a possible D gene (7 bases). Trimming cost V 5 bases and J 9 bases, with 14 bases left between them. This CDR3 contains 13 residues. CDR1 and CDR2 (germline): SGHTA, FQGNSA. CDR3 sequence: CASSNSQGGIQYF. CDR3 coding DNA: TGTGCCAGCAGCAATTCTCAGGGGGGCATTCAGTACTTC.

The CDR3 reads CAISTRQVTDSPLHF. Written as DNA, the CDR3 is TGTGCCATCAGTACCCGACAGGTTACGGATTCACCCCTCCACTTT. The chain employs TRBV10-3 and TRBJ1-6; a possible D gene is TRBD1 (6 bases). Germline lookup yields CDR1 ENHRY and CDR2 SYGVKD. CDR3 length: 15 amino acids. Deletions cut 5 bases from V and 8 bases from J, with 16 bases between.

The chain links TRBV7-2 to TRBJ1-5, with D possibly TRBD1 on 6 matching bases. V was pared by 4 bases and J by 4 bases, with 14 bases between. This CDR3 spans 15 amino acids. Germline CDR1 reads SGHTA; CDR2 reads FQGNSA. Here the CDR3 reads CASSSEAGDNQPQHF. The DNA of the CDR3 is TGTGCCAGCAGCTCTGAAGCAGGGGATAATCAGCCCCAGCATTTT.

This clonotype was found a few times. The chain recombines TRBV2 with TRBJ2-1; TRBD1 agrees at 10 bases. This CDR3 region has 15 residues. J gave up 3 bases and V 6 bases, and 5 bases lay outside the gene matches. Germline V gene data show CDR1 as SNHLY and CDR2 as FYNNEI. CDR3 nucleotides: TGTGCCAGCAGGGGACAGGGGCTTAGCTACAATGAGCAGTTCTTC. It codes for CASRGQGLSYNEQFF.

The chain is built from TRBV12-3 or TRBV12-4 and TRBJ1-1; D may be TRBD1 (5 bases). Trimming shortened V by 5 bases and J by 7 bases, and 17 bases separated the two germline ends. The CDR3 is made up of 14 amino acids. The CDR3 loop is CASSLEGRAREAFF. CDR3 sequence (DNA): TGTGCCAGCAGTCTAGAGGGGCGGGCACGTGAAGCTTTCTTT.

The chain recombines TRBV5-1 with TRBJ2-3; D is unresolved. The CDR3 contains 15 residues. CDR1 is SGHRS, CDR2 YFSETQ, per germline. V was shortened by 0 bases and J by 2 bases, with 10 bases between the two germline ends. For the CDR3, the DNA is TGCGCCAGCAGCTTGGCCCTCGCTTCCACAGATACGCAGTATTTT. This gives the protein CASSLALASTDTQYF.

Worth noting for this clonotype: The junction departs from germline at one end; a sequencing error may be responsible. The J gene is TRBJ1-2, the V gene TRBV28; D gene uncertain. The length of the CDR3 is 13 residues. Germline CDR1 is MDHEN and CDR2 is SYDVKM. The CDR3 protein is CASSVWVLYGHTF. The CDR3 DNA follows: TGTGCCAGCAGTGTTTGGGTCCTCTATGGCCACACCTTC.

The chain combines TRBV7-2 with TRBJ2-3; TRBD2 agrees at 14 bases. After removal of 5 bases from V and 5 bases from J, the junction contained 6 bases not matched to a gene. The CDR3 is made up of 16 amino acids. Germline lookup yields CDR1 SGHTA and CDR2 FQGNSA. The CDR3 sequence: CASSPRTSGGLDTQYF. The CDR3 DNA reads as TGTGCCAGCAGCCCCCGGACTAGCGGGGGGTTAGATACGCAGTATTTT.

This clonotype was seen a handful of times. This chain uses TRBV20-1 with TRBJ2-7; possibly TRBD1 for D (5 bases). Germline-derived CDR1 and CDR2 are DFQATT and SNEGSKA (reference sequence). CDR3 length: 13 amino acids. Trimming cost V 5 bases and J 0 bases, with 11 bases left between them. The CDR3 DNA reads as TGCAGTGCTCGGACAAGAAACTCCTACGAGCAGTACTTC. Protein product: CSARTRNSYEQYF.

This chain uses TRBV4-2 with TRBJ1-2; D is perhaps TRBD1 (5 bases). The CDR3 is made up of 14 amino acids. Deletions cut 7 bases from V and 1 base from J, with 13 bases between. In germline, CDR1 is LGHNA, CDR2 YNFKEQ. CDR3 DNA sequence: TGTGCCAGCACCCTCCGGGGGGTTAACTATGGCTACACCTTC. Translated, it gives CASTLRGVNYGYTF.

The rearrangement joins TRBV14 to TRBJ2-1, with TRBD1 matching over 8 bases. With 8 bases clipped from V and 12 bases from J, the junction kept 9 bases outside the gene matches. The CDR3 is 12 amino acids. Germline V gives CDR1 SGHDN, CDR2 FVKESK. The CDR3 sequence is CASSSDRVVQFF. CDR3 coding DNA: TGTGCCAGCTCCTCGGACAGGGTAGTGCAGTTCTTC.

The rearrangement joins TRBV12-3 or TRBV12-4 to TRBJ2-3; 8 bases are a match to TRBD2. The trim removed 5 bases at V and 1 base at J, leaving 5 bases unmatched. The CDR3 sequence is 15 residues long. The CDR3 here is CASSRTGGRTDTQYF. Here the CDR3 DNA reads TGTGCCAGCAGTCGTACGGGGGGGCGCACAGATACGCAGTATTTT.

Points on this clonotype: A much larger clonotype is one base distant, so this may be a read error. CDR3 amino acids: CASSVGQDRYNEQYF. The CDR3 DNA is TGTGCCAGCAGCGTAGGACAGGACAGATACAATGAGCAGTACTTC. The chain has TRBV9 and TRBJ2-1; tentative D call: TRBD1 (6 bases). The J call may be in error: the DNA end matches TRBJ2-7 better. Germline V lookup: CDR1 SGDLS, CDR2 YYNGEE. The CDR3 consists of 15 residues.

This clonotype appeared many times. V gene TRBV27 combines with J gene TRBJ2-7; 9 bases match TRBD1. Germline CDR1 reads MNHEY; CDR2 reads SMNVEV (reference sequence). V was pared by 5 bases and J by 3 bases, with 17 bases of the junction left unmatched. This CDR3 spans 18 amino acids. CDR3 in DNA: TGTGCCAGCAGTGTCCACACGGGACAGGGATTGAAACTCTACGAGCAGTACTTC. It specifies CASSVHTGQGLKLYEQYF.

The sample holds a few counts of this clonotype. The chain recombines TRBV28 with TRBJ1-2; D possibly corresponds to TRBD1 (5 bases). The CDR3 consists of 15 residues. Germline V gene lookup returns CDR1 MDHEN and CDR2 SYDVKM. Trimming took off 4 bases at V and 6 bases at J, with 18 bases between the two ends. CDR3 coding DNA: TGTGCCAGCAGTTGGGGACGATCCCGGCAGCATGGCTACACCTTC. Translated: CASSWGRSRQHGYTF.

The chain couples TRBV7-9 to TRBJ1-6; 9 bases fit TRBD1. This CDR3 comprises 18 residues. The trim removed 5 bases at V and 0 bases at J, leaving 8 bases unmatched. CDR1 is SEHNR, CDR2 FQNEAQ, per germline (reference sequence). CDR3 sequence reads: CASSLDRGLSSYNSPLHF. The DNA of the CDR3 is TGTGCCAGCAGCCTCGACAGGGGGTTGAGCTCCTATAATTCACCCCTCCACTTT.

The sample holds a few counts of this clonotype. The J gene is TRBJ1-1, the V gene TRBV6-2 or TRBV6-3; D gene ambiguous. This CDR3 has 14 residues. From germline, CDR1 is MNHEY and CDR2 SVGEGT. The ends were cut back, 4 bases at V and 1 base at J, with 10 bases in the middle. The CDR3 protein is CASSSVGPNTEAFF. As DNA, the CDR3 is TGTGCCAGCAGTTCGGTCGGGCCGAACACTGAAGCTTTCTTT.

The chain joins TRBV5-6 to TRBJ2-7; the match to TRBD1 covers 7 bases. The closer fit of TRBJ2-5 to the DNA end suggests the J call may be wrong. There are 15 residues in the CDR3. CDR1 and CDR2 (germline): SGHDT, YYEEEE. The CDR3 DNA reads TGTGCCAGCAGCTTGGTTTCGACAGGGAAAGAGACCCAGTACTTC. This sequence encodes CASSLVSTGKETQYF.

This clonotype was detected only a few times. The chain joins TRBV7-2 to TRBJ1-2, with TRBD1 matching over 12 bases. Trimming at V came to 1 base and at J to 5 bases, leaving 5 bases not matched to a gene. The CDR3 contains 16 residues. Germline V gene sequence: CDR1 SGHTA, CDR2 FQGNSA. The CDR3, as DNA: TGTGCCAGCAGCTTAGACTCGGGACAGGGGGCGTATGGCTACACCTTC. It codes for CASSLDSGQGAYGYTF.

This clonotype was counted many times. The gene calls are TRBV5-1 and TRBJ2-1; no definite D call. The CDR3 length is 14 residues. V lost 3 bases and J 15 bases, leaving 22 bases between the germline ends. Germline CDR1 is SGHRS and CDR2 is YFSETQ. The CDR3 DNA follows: TGCGCCAGCAGCTCCAACCGGGTCCTTTCGATTCGGTTCTTC. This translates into CASSSNRVLSIRFF. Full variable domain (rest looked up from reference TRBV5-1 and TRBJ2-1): KAGVTQTPRYLIKTRGQQVTLSCSPISGHRSVSWYQQTPGQGLQFLFEYFSETQRNKGNFPGRFSGRQFSNSRSEMNVSTLELGDSALYLCASSSNRVLSIRFFGPGTRLTVL.

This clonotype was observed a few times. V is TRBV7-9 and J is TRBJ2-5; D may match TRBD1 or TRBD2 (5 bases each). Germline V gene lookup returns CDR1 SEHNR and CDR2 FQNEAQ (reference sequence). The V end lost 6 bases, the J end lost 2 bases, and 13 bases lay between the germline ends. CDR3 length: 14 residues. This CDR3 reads CASSPQGDQETQYF. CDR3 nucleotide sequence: TGTGCCAGCAGTCCCCAGGGAGATCAAGAGACCCAGTACTTC.

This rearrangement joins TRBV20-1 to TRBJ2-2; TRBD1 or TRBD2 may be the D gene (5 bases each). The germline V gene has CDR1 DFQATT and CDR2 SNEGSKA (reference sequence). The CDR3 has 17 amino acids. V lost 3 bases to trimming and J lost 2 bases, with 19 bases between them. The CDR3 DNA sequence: TGCAGTGCTAGGAATCTCTACGGGACGGATAACACCGGGGAGCTGTTTTTT. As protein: CSARNLYGTDNTGELFF.